The clone carrying this T cell receptor beta chain appeared a single time. Antigen unknown. This entry comes from a study of CD8 T cell repertoires and HIV-1 epitope variants. Study information: Twenty-five autologous and known Gag and Nef epitope variant peptides each stimulated T cells separately. Epitopes were three Gag families plus Nef HW9 and YT9. Enriched T cells were co-cultured with equal numbers of autologous T cell-negative antigen-presenting cells.

Method: immunoSEQ multiplex PCR; TCRdb's copy keeps in-frame clones and lacks some. There are more than 4,000 clones in the sample; around 69% occur only once, and more than 35% lies in the top ten. Sequencing was done on a sample of cultured CD8+ T cells derived from PBMCs. This TCR derives from a male donor with HIV.

The CDR3 nucleotides read TGTGCCAGCAGCTTAGAGGGCAGGGTCCCCTCCGGGGAGCTGTTTTTT. Protein product: CASSLEGRVPSGELFF. The chain uses TRBV7-2 and TRBJ2-2; possibly TRBD1 for D (5 bases). There are 16 residues in the CDR3. Deletions cut 1 base from V and 6 bases from J, with 15 bases between. Germline lookup yields CDR1 SGHTA and CDR2 FQGNSA.